The next 30 T cell receptor beta chains were all read from a single sample in a study of shared clonotypes between healthy human individuals. TCRdb's copy holds only in-frame clones and misses some; the assay was immunoSEQ multiplex PCR. The sample has about 340,000 clones; less than 85% are singletons. The sample consisted of memory CD4+ T cells sorted from blood. The sample's subset: CD45RA-negative fraction. These receptors were taken from a man younger than 40 in good health.

The V call is TRBV28, the J call TRBJ1-4; tentative D call: TRBD1 (5 bases). The CDR3 sequence is 13 residues long. V was cut by 11 bases and J by 6 bases, with 16 bases left in between. The germline V gene has CDR1 MDHEN and CDR2 SYDVKM. The CDR3 DNA follows: TGTGCCCACGGGGGAGGGGCTGATGAAAAACTGTTTTTT. Encoded protein: CAHGGGADEKLFF.

V gene TRBV11-2 combines with J gene TRBJ2-1; 10 positions match TRBD2. Trimming cost V 3 bases and J 7 bases; bases outside gene matches: 6. Per germline, CDR1 SGHAT and CDR2 FQNNGV. The CDR3 is made up of 15 amino acids. The CDR3 is CASSLLAGGKNEQFF. DNA for the CDR3: TGTGCCAGCAGCTTGTTAGCGGGAGGTAAAAATGAGCAGTTCTTC.

This sequence joins TRBV15 and TRBJ2-1; 9 bases line up with TRBD2. The CDR3 covers 16 residues. Trimming at V came to 2 bases and at J to 8 bases, leaving 10 bases not matched to a gene. Per germline, CDR1 LNHNV and CDR2 YYDKDF (reference sequence). CDR3 residues: CATSRPGLAIHDEQFF. CDR3 sequence (DNA): TGTGCCACCAGCAGACCGGGACTAGCCATACACGATGAGCAGTTCTTC.

The V and J genes are TRBV5-1 and TRBJ1-2; the D is unclear. Germline V gene lookup returns CDR1 SGHRS and CDR2 YFSETQ. V lost 1 base and J lost 4, with 11 bases in between. This CDR3 has 14 amino acids. The CDR3 is CASSLLDGSYGYTF. The CDR3 nucleotides read TGCGCCAGCAGCTTGTTGGACGGTAGCTATGGCTACACCTTC.

This CDR3 reads CASSGTRGKAYEQYF. The CDR3 DNA follows: TGTGCCAGCAGTGGAACCAGGGGGAAGGCCTACGAGCAGTACTTC. The V gene is TRBV25-1, the J gene TRBJ2-7; the match to TRBD1 covers 7 bases. The CDR3 has 15 amino acids. Germline V gene sequence: CDR1 MGHDK, CDR2 SYGVNS. V shed 4 bases, J shed 2 bases, and the junction held 8 bases outside the gene matches.

The chain uses TRBV28 and TRBJ1-3; D is uncertain. Per the germline V gene, CDR1 is MDHEN and CDR2 is SYDVKM. The CDR3 runs 17 residues. Trimming stripped 5 bases from V and 2 bases from J, with 19 bases between. CDR3 nucleotide sequence: TGTGCCAGCAGTGCCCTGCAAGGGATCCCCCCTGGAAACACCATATATTTT. It translates to CASSALQGIPPGNTIYF.

V and J are TRBV10-3 and TRBJ2-5; D is unclear. Trimming removed 3 bases at V and 5 bases at J, with 4 bases between. The CDR3 runs to 11 residues. The germline V gene encodes CDR1 ENHRY and CDR2 SYGVKD. The CDR3 bases are TGTGCCATCAGTGATTTGGAGACCCAGTACTTC. The encoded protein is CAISDLETQYF.

The V gene is TRBV7-2, the J gene TRBJ2-7, with 9 bases aligning to TRBD2. The CDR3 is made up of 16 amino acids. Looked up from germline, CDR1 is SGHTA and CDR2 is FQGNSA. V lost 1 base and J lost 0; bases outside the gene matches: 4. CDR3 sequence reads: CASSLVAGVGSYEQYF. As DNA, the CDR3 is TGTGCCAGCAGCTTAGTAGCGGGAGTGGGCTCCTACGAGCAGTACTTC.

The rearrangement links TRBV18 to TRBJ2-3, with D possibly matching TRBD1 (6 bases). The germline V and J ends were trimmed by 0 bases and 5 bases, with 24 bases remaining between them. Germline V lookup: CDR1 KGHSH, CDR2 LQKENI. CDR3 length: 19 residues. The CDR3 nucleotides read TGTGCCAGCTCACCACCAAACCACATTAGCGCCAGGGGCGTAGATACGCAGTATTTT. Translating it yields CASSPPNHISARGVDTQYF.

The rearrangement joins TRBV2 to TRBJ2-3; D is undetermined. CDR3 length: 14 residues. Trimming removed 4 bases from V and 4 bases from J, with 12 bases in between. Germline CDR1 and CDR2: SNHLY and FYNNEI. The CDR3 nucleotides read TGTGCCAGCAGTGTATCGGAGATACCAGATACGCAGTATTTT. Translation: CASSVSEIPDTQYF. Full variable domain (outside the CDR3, taken from reference TRBV2 and TRBJ2-3): EPEVTQTPSHQVTQMGQEVILRCVPISNHLYFYWYRQILGQKVEFLVSFYNNEISEKSEIFDDQFSVERPDGSNFTLKIRSTKLEDSAMYFCASSVSEIPDTQYFGPGTRLTVL.

The chain carries TRBV7-9 and TRBJ2-1; no clear D gene. Trimming removed 4 bases from V and 8 bases from J, with 9 bases in between. The CDR3 is made up of 12 amino acids. From germline, CDR1 is SEHNR and CDR2 FQNEAQ (reference sequence). This chain's CDR3 is CASSSVGHEQFF. The CDR3 DNA reads as TGTGCCAGCAGCTCCGTGGGCCATGAGCAGTTCTTC.

V usage is TRBV5-1 and J usage is TRBJ1-1, with D perhaps TRBD1 (5 bases). This CDR3 has 16 residues. The germline CDR1 and CDR2 sequences are SGHRS and YFSETQ. The germline V and J ends were trimmed by 0 bases and 0 bases, with 12 bases remaining between them. The CDR3 region has the DNA TGCGCCAGCAGCTTGGCCATCGGGGCAATGAACACTGAAGCTTTCTTT. As protein: CASSLAIGAMNTEAFF.

The V call is TRBV6-6, the J call TRBJ2-1; 9 nucleotides agree with TRBD2. CDR3 length: 15 amino acids. The trim removed 5 bases at V and 6 bases at J, leaving 8 bases unmatched. The V gene's germline CDR1 is MNHNY and CDR2 SVGAGI (reference sequence). The CDR3 protein is CASSPPGLALNEQFF. The CDR3 nucleotides read TGTGCCAGCAGTCCCCCGGGACTAGCCCTCAATGAGCAGTTCTTC.

The chain joins TRBV27 to TRBJ2-1; the D is unclear. The CDR3 loop spans 15 amino acids. CDR1 MNHEY and CDR2 SMNVEV come from the germline V gene (reference sequence). Trimming removed 5 bases from V and 1 base from J, with 12 bases in between. CDR3 in amino acids: CASSRSWISYNEQFF. Here the CDR3 DNA reads TGTGCCAGCAGTAGATCATGGATTTCCTACAATGAGCAGTTCTTC.

The chain is built from TRBV4-1 and TRBJ1-2; the D gene is possibly TRBD1 (5 bases). The CDR3 extends over 15 amino acids. Per germline, CDR1 MGHRA and CDR2 YSYEKL. Trimming left V 4 bases short and J 3 bases short, with 15 bases between. Here the CDR3 DNA reads TGCGCCAGCAGCCGGCTGTCGAGGGGCGACTATGGCTACACCTTC. It encodes CASSRLSRGDYGYTF.

The sample holds many counts of this clone. The V and J genes are TRBV19 and TRBJ2-7; D gene unclear. The germline CDR1 and CDR2 sequences are LNHDA and SQIVND (reference sequence). The CDR3 totals 13 residues. The V and J ends lost 5 bases and 5 bases respectively, with 13 bases between them. The CDR3 region has the DNA TGTGCCAGTAGTGGCCCAGATCAAAACGAGCAGTACTTC. Translation: CASSGPDQNEQYF.

This clone was observed once. This chain joins TRBV7-2 and TRBJ2-7; possibly TRBD1 or TRBD2 for D (5 bases each). The CDR3 contains 14 residues. From germline, CDR1 is SGHTA and CDR2 FQGNSA. The V end was cut by 2 bases, the J end by 6 bases, with 14 bases between. The CDR3 loop is CASSLLGPSGEQYF. CDR3 nucleotide sequence: TGTGCCAGCAGCTTACTGGGACCGAGTGGCGAGCAGTACTTC.

The chain uses TRBV9 and TRBJ1-4; a weak D match, TRBD1 (5 bases). This CDR3 is built from 16 residues. The germline gives CDR1 SGDLS, CDR2 YYNGEE. V was cut by 4 bases and J by 3 bases, with 16 bases left in between. CDR3 region: CASSRDPGAANEKLFF. The CDR3 nucleotides read TGTGCCAGCAGCCGGGACCCCGGCGCCGCTAATGAAAAACTGTTTTTT.

V usage is TRBV4-3 and J usage is TRBJ1-2; D is undetermined. There are 15 residues in the CDR3. V lost 5 bases and J 7 bases, leaving 20 bases between the germline ends. The germline CDR1 and CDR2 sequences are LGHNA and YSLEER. The CDR3 nucleotides are TGCGCCAGCAGCGCCTCTCACGGTGTTGGCGCTGGCTACACCTTC. Its protein is CASSASHGVGAGYTF.

The V call is TRBV6-5, the J call TRBJ2-7, with unresolved D. V lost 7 bases and J 6 bases, leaving 19 bases between the germline ends. The CDR3 totals 14 residues. CDR1 is MNHEY, CDR2 SVGAGI, per germline. The CDR3 DNA reads TGTGCCAGCAACCCGAGCCCAAGTAACTCCGAGCAGTACTTC. Translated: CASNPSPSNSEQYF.

The V and J genes are TRBV2 and TRBJ2-1; TRBD2 matches 8 bases. The CDR3 runs to 16 residues. Germline values: CDR1 SNHLY, CDR2 FYNNEI. V shed 3 bases and J 0 bases; nucleotides not matched to a gene: 4. The CDR3 DNA sequence: TGTGCCAGCAGTGACCTAGCGGGCCGCTCCTACAATGAGCAGTTCTTC. It encodes CASSDLAGRSYNEQFF.

The genes are TRBV7-9 and TRBJ2-5; a weak D match, TRBD1 (6 bases). Germline loops: CDR1 SEHNR, CDR2 FQNEAQ (reference sequence). With 5 bases removed from V and 0 bases from J, the gap between germline ends came to 10 bases. The CDR3 runs to 14 residues. CDR3 bases: TGTGCCAGCAGCCTCAACAGGGACCAAGAGACCCAGTACTTC. Its translation: CASSLNRDQETQYF.

The chain links TRBV5-1 to TRBJ2-1, with 8 nucleotides matching TRBD2. V gave up 3 bases and J gave up 7 bases; unmatched junction bases: 6. This CDR3 contains 14 residues. CDR1 is SGHRS and CDR2 is YFSETQ in the germline V gene. The CDR3 sequence is CASSSRTSSNEQFF. CDR3 nucleotide sequence: TGCGCCAGCAGCTCCAGGACTAGCAGTAATGAGCAGTTCTTC.

CDR3 amino acids: CASSLVGQQTYEQYF. In DNA, the CDR3 is TGTGCCAGCAGCTTAGTGGGACAGCAGACCTACGAGCAGTACTTC. V gene TRBV7-2 combines with J gene TRBJ2-7; TRBD1 agrees at 7 bases. This CDR3 is built from 15 residues. V lost 1 base to trimming and J lost 2 bases; unmatched junction nucleotides: 5. CDR1 is SGHTA and CDR2 is FQGNSA in the germline V gene. Full variable domain (outside the CDR3, taken from reference TRBV7-2 and TRBJ2-7): GAGVSQSPSNKVTEKGKDVELRCDPISGHTALYWYRQSLGQGLEFLIYFQGNSAPDKSGLPSDRFSAERTGGSVSTLTIQRTQQEDSAVYLCASSLVGQQTYEQYFGPGTRLTVT.

In the case of this clone: This sample also contains other DNA sequences that code for the same CDR3. V usage is TRBV5-1 and J usage is TRBJ2-3; D is possibly TRBD2 (5 bases). V was cut by 8 bases and J by 3 bases, with 13 bases left in between. Germline V CDR1 and CDR2: SGHRS, YFSETQ. This CDR3 has 13 amino acids. For the CDR3, the DNA is TGCGCCAGTAGTCCGGACTCGACAGATACGCAGTATTTT. It codes for CASSPDSTDTQYF.

The J gene is TRBJ2-7, the V gene TRBV27; TRBD1 matches 11 bases. The V gene's germline CDR1 is MNHEY and CDR2 SMNVEV (reference sequence). The CDR3 loop spans 18 amino acids. V lost 5 bases and J lost 5; bases outside the gene matches: 17. CDR3 in amino acids: CASSKKSGTGGSADEQYF. The CDR3 nucleotides are TGTGCCAGCAGTAAAAAATCTGGGACAGGGGGTTCCGCGGACGAGCAGTACTTC.

The genes are TRBV20-1 and TRBJ2-5; D is uncertain. Germline V gene data show CDR1 as DFQATT and CDR2 as SNEGSKA (reference sequence). The germline V and J ends were trimmed by 5 bases and 0 bases, with 4 bases remaining between them. The CDR3 covers 11 residues. In DNA, the CDR3 is TGCAGTGCTTTTTACCAAGAGACCCAGTACTTC. This codes for CSAFYQETQYF.

The chain links TRBV6-1 to TRBJ2-1, with TRBD1 matching 8 bases. This CDR3 has 15 amino acids. With 2 bases clipped from V and 7 bases from J, the junction kept 7 bases outside the gene matches. The germline V gene encodes CDR1 MNHNS and CDR2 SASEGT. CDR3 DNA: TGTGCCAGCAGTGAAACCAGGACAGGGCGGAATGAGCAGTTCTTC. Translating gives CASSETRTGRNEQFF.

This CDR3 is CASSQTGQPHQPQHF. The CDR3 DNA sequence: TGCGCCAGCAGCCAGACGGGACAGCCTCATCAGCCCCAGCATTTT. The chain recombines TRBV4-1 with TRBJ1-5; 7 nucleotides line up with TRBD1. This CDR3 is built from 15 residues. With V trimmed by 3 bases and J by 5 bases, 7 bases remained unmatched. The germline V gene has CDR1 MGHRA and CDR2 YSYEKL.

This clone was picked up one time. The chain is built from TRBV5-1 and TRBJ2-3, with unresolved D. With 2 bases removed from V and 4 bases from J, the gap between germline ends came to 17 bases. The V gene's germline CDR1 is SGHRS and CDR2 YFSETQ. This CDR3 spans 16 amino acids. The CDR3 DNA follows: TGCGCCAGCAGCTTAATTGGGCAGACGCAGGCAGATACGCAGTATTTT. As protein: CASSLIGQTQADTQYF.